The T cell receptor (beta chain) described here comes from a study of T cells in Graves' hyperthyroidism and ophthalmopathy. There were TCR beta CDR3 regions amplified from RNA transcripts. TCR CDR3 regions were first amplified by RT-PCR with HTBI primers. MiXCR, run by TCRdb on the multiplex PCR reads, gives a single entry per CDR3 protein. This table has fewer than 650,000 distinct CDR3 sequences, around 15% appearing once. Material: blood. The origin of this receptor is a woman in her thirties or forties with Graves' hyperthyroidism.

This CDR3 is CASSEVLERESNTQYF. The CDR3 nucleotides are TGTGCCAGCAGTGAAGTTCTCGAGCGGGAGTCAAATACGCAGTATTTT. The rearrangement joins TRBV25-1 to TRBJ2-3, with 8 bases fitting TRBD2. Losses at the gene ends were 2 bases for V and 7 bases for J; bases not matched to a gene: 11. The CDR3 is 16 residues long. Germline V gene sequence: CDR1 MGHDK, CDR2 SYGVNS.